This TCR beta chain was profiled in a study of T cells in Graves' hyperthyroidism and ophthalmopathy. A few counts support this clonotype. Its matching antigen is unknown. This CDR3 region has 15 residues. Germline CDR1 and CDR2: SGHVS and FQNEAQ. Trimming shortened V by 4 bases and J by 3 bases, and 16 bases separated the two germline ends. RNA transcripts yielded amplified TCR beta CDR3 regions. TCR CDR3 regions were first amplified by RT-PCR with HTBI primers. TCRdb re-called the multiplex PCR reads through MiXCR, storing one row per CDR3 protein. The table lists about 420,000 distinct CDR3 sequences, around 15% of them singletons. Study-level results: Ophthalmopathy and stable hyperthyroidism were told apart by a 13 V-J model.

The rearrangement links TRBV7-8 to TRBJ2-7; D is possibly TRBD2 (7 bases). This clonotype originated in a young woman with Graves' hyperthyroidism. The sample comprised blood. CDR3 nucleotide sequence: TGTGCCAGCAGCTACAGGGAGGGTTGGGACTACGAGCAGTACTTC. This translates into CASSYREGWDYEQYF.